Detailed here is one T cell receptor beta chain. The antigen it recognizes is unknown. Base quality data are lacking; no much larger clone is found one base away. This sample is drawn from a study of T cells in Graves' hyperthyroidism and ophthalmopathy (dated by TCRdb to the late 2010s). Describing the broader study: Peripheral blood was sampled at the time of initial diagnosis, prior to any treatment. To identify TCR V-J signatures that set the groups apart, the researchers used a discovery cohort of about a hundred patients, made up of 40 to 45 with Graves' ophthalmopathy and some 58 with stable Graves' hyperthyroidism. Once sampling was done, hyperthyroidism patients were given methimazole at a starting dose of 30 mg daily, whereas ophthalmopathy patients were given high-dose intravenous methylprednisolone. Whether ophthalmopathy could be predicted prospectively was tested in an independent validation cohort made up of under 20 hyperthyroidism patients plus 17 patients who later progressed to ophthalmopathy. Thyroid tissue and blood T-cell repertoires from about six Graves' hyperthyroidism patients were also compared in the study. The approximately 98 discovery patients were randomly divided into training and test sets at a 7:3 ratio. TCR Vbeta CDR3 sequencing of 130 to 150 peripheral blood samples (over 40 ophthalmopathy, 75 to 85 hyperthyroidism and approximately 17 progressor patients) is reported in the paper. Broader findings and caveats from the paper: No statistical method was used to fix the sample size in advance, and group allocation was not hidden from the investigators. Most expanded thyroid clonotypes (frequency above 0.001) were also found in blood, which suggests that blood repertoires may mirror thyroid immune responses. A 13 V-J signature model separated ophthalmopathy from stable hyperthyroidism, with about 90% sensitivity and approximately 81% specificity in cross-validation and 80%/75% in testing. In validation, the model predicted progression to ophthalmopathy a median of roughly 6.1 months before onset, with about 70% sensitivity and around 76% specificity.

TCR beta CDR3 regions were amplified from RNA transcripts. For the first round of RT-PCR on the TCR CDR3, the HTBI primer set was used together with the Qiagen OneStep RT-PCR kit. Libraries were constructed in a second round of multiplex PCR, after which size selection and purification were carried out. Paired-end sequencing of the libraries was performed with 100 bp reads on an Illumina HiSeq2000. The paper's data handling went like this. SOAPnuke was used to process the raw data, with reads discarded if the reads contained adapters or uncalled bases, had a mean Phred below 15, or lacked an exact constant-primer or identifier match. COPE v1.2.5 was used to merge high-quality paired reads, and clonotypes were defined as unique nucleotide sequences. MiTCR v1.1 was used to align the clonotypes against IMGT TRBV, TRBD and TRBJ reference segments. The analysis included only V-J combinations with a frequency above 0.0001, which together covered roughly 99% of the repertoires. A TCS score was defined as the ratio of F50 (clonal expansion) to E x V (chaos), with BLOSUM62-based TCRdist applied between CDR3 peptides within each V-J. Welch's t-statistics and random forest reduced roughly 530 V-J features to about 12, which were used in a naive Bayes classifier (R e1071). Clones were called with MiXCR by TCRdb after fastp trimmed the public reads at Q25, and only in-frame beta chains were retained. Each CDR3 protein gets just one entry, which takes the most common genes and DNA from the rows behind it. The V and J calls follow TCRdb's processing rather than the paper's. The sample table lists 400,000 to 500,000 distinct CDR3 sequences, around an eighth of them with a count of one. The ten largest clonotypes hold less than 20% of the sample.

Stable Graves' hyperthyroidism was defined as the absence of progression to ophthalmopathy over 18 months of follow-up. Hyperthyroidism patients were newly diagnosed, with disease duration under 2 months, and aged 18 to 65 years. Patients with uncontrolled infections, other autoimmune diseases, pregnancy or lactation were excluded. Clinical symptoms, serum thyroxine and TRAb, thyroid ultrasound, and orbital computed tomography formed the basis for the diagnoses. PBMCs were separated from roughly 9.6 ml of fresh peripheral blood using Ficoll-Paque density gradient centrifugation. Trizol reagent was used to extract total RNA, and RNA quality was then checked on an Agilent 2100 Bioanalyzer. The CDR3 goes from the cysteine to the phenylalanine over 15 residues. The read is trimmed to its CDR3 DNA, 45 bases read in frame from base 1. The CDR1 and CDR2 encoded by the germline V gene (reference sequence) are SEHNR and FQNEAQ. Relative to germline, V is missing 3 bases and J is missing 6 bases, with 5 bases of the junction outside any gene match.

The material sequenced was blood. The chain couples TRBV7-9 to TRBJ2-1; 10 central nucleotides agree with TRBD2. The clonotype was recovered from a young woman with Graves' hyperthyroidism. The CDR3: CASSLNLAGGNEQFF. The nucleotide sequence is given as TGTGCCAGCAGCTTGAACTTAGCGGGGGGCAATGAGCAGTTCTTC.